The 20 T cell receptor beta chains below come from one sample, sequenced in a study of radiation and T cells in renal cell carcinoma. Profiled with immunoSEQ multiplex PCR; TCRdb holds only in-frame clones, not every one. The sample lists 120,000 or so clones; 81% were seen once. As for time point: blood 2 weeks post-SBRT. Treatment noted: 15 Gy SBRT to primary tumor, nephrectomy 4 weeks later. This specimen was blood, taken from a patient whose treatment included radiotherapy and nephrectomy. These receptors were taken from a middle-aged man with renal cell carcinoma.

V gene TRBV2 combines with J gene TRBJ2-1; 10 bases line up with TRBD2. The CDR3 extends over 15 amino acids. V shed 8 bases and J 5 bases; nucleotides not matched to a gene: 9. Germline lookup yields CDR1 SNHLY and CDR2 FYNNEI. The CDR3 bases are TGTGCCAGCTATATTTTAGCGGGAGGCGACAATGAGCAGTTCTTC. It specifies CASYILAGGDNEQFF.

The chain links TRBV6-5 to TRBJ1-2; D is undetermined. The CDR3 has 12 amino acids. V dropped 5 bases and J dropped 2 bases, with 6 bases sitting between them. The germline V gene has CDR1 MNHEY and CDR2 SVGAGI. CDR3 sequence (DNA): TGTGCCAGCAGTGCCCCAAACTATGGCTACACCTTC. As protein: CASSAPNYGYTF.

The J gene is TRBJ1-1, the V gene TRBV5-1, with unresolved D. V was shortened by 0 bases and J by 0 bases, with 9 bases between the two germline ends. This CDR3 is 15 amino acids long. The germline gives CDR1 SGHRS, CDR2 YFSETQ. CDR3 DNA sequence: TGCGCCAGCAGCTTGGGGGTACAAATGAACACTGAAGCTTTCTTT. Protein sequence: CASSLGVQMNTEAFF.

This chain connects TRBV18 to TRBJ1-4, with D uncertain. Per the germline V gene, CDR1 is KGHSH and CDR2 is LQKENI. Trimming shortened V by 1 base and J by 4 bases, and 10 bases separated the two germline ends. The CDR3 has 15 residues. CDR3 nucleotide sequence: TGTGCCAGCTCACCACAGGTCGGAGTTAATGAAAAACTGTTTTTT. The encoded protein is CASSPQVGVNEKLFF.

CDR3 protein: CASSPRGRGDEKLFF. The DNA for the CDR3 is TGTGCCAGCAGCCCCCGGGGCAGGGGAGACGAAAAACTGTTTTTT. The genes are TRBV7-2 and TRBJ1-4, with D perhaps matching TRBD1 (6 bases). With 5 bases removed from V and 8 bases from J, the gap between germline ends came to 18 bases. CDR3 length: 15 residues. Germline V gene lookup returns CDR1 SGHTA and CDR2 FQGNSA.

This clone appeared a few times. The chain combines TRBV9 with TRBJ1-3; D unresolved. V was clipped by 4 bases and J by 4 bases, with 12 bases between them. The germline CDR1 and CDR2 sequences are SGDLS and YYNGEE. This CDR3 is built from 14 residues. Here the CDR3 DNA reads TGTGCCAGCAGCCTCCAAGGGAACGGAAACACCATATATTTT. Its translation: CASSLQGNGNTIYF.

The chain combines TRBV5-1 with TRBJ1-1; D unresolved. The germline V gene has CDR1 SGHRS and CDR2 YFSETQ. The CDR3 sequence is 13 residues long. The V gene lost 0 bases and the J gene lost 3 bases, with 6 bases spanning the gap. CDR3 DNA: TGCGCCAGCAGCTTGGTAGCAGACACTGAAGCTTTCTTT. Amino acid sequence: CASSLVADTEAFF. Filled out from reference TRBV5-1 and TRBJ1-1, the complete variable domain reads KAGVTQTPRYLIKTRGQQVTLSCSPISGHRSVSWYQQTPGQGLQFLFEYFSETQRNKGNFPGRFSGRQFSNSRSEMNVSTLELGDSALYLCASSLVADTEAFFGQGTRLTVV.

The rearrangement joins TRBV18 to TRBJ2-2, with D unclear. The germline V gene has CDR1 KGHSH and CDR2 LQKENI. The CDR3 contains 15 residues. V lost 4 bases, J lost 0 bases, and 9 bases lay in between. The CDR3 region is CASSRFRANTGELFF. CDR3 nucleotides: TGTGCCAGCTCACGCTTTAGGGCGAACACCGGGGAGCTGTTTTTT. Full variable domain (rest looked up from reference TRBV18 and TRBJ2-2): NAGVMQNPRHLVRRRGQEARLRCSPMKGHSHVYWYRQLPEEGLKFMVYLQKENIIDESGMPKERFSAEFPKEGPSILRIQQVVRGDSAAYFCASSRFRANTGELFFGEGSRLTVL.

The gene calls are TRBV4-1 and TRBJ2-7; perhaps TRBD1 as D (6 bases). Germline CDR1 reads MGHRA; CDR2 reads YSYEKL. This CDR3 region has 18 residues. The V gene lost 4 bases and the J gene lost 2 bases, with 24 bases spanning the gap. In DNA, the CDR3 is TGCGCCAGCAGCCCATTCACTTATGGACAGAAGAGAACCTACGAGCAGTACTTC. This translates into CASSPFTYGQKRTYEQYF.

This clone was counted a single time. Written as DNA, the CDR3 is TGTGCCACCAGCAAAGGGGGAGGCTATGGCTACACCTTC. Amino acids: CATSKGGGYGYTF. The genes are TRBV15 and TRBJ1-2; possibly TRBD1 for D (6 bases). V gave up 4 bases and J gave up 4 bases, with 10 bases separating them. This CDR3 has 13 amino acids. Germline CDR1 and CDR2: LNHNV and YYDKDF (reference sequence).

The chain recombines TRBV10-3 with TRBJ1-1, with D uncertain. Trimming shortened V by 0 bases and J by 7 bases, and 9 bases separated the two germline ends. Germline assignment: CDR1 ENHRY and CDR2 SYGVKD. The CDR3 consists of 13 residues. The CDR3 region has the DNA TGTGCCATCAGTGAGTCGAATAGAGGTGAAGCTTTCTTT. This codes for CAISESNRGEAFF.

The chain uses TRBV4-3 and TRBJ1-2; D is possibly TRBD1 (6 bases). Germline CDR1 reads LGHNA; CDR2 reads YSLEER. The CDR3 extends over 15 amino acids. The ends were cut back, 2 bases at V and 2 bases at J, with 12 bases in the middle. The CDR3 sequence: CASSQQFQGNYGYTF. The CDR3, as DNA: TGCGCCAGCAGCCAACAGTTCCAGGGGAACTATGGCTACACCTTC.

The chain recombines TRBV5-5 with TRBJ2-5; D remains unclear. The germline gives CDR1 SGHKS, CDR2 YYEKEE (reference sequence). Trimming removed 4 bases at V and 4 bases at J, with 11 bases between. The CDR3 has 13 residues. CDR3 nucleotides: TGTGCCAGCAGCCTCGAGACTGTAGAGACCCAGTACTTC. It encodes CASSLETVETQYF. The complete variable domain, with remaining parts taken from reference TRBV5-5 and TRBJ2-5, reads DAGVTQSPTHLIKTRGQQVTLRCSPISGHKSVSWYQQVLGQGPQFIFQYYEKEERGRGNFPDRFSARQFPNYSSELNVNALLLGDSALYLCASSLETVETQYFGPGTRLLVL.

By share, this clone counts as medium-sized. The chain combines TRBV6-1 with TRBJ2-7, with 9 bases identical to TRBD1. The germline gives CDR1 MNHNS, CDR2 SASEGT. The CDR3 loop spans 15 amino acids. V lost 4 bases, J lost 5 bases, and 9 bases stayed unmatched. This CDR3 reads CASSASGTGSDEQYF. The CDR3, as DNA: TGTGCCAGCAGTGCGTCCGGGACAGGGTCCGACGAGCAGTACTTC.

This chain links TRBV28 with TRBJ2-3, with 7 bases matching TRBD1. With V trimmed by 5 bases and J by 3 bases, 8 bases remained unmatched. The CDR3 totals 15 residues. CDR1 is MDHEN, CDR2 SYDVKM, per germline. CDR3 loop: CASSDRDSGTDTQYF. In DNA, the CDR3 is TGTGCCAGCAGTGACCGGGACAGTGGTACAGATACGCAGTATTTT. Full variable domain (outside the CDR3, taken from reference TRBV28 and TRBJ2-3): DVKVTQSSRYLVKRTGEKVFLECVQDMDHENMFWYRQDPGLGLRLIYFSYDVKMKEKGDIPEGYSVSREKKERFSLILESASTNQTSMYLCASSDRDSGTDTQYFGPGTRLTVL.

This clone was detected only a few times. This chain joins TRBV14 and TRBJ1-2, with D perhaps TRBD1 (5 bases). Between the trimmed V and J ends, which lost 1 base and 4 bases, there was a span of 16 bases. From germline, CDR1 is SGHDN and CDR2 FVKESK. The CDR3 contains 16 residues. The CDR3 reads CASSQGGKGPGYGYTF. CDR3 sequence (DNA): TGTGCCAGCAGCCAAGGGGGTAAGGGGCCAGGCTATGGCTACACCTTC.

V is TRBV6-1 and J is TRBJ1-2; D remains ambiguous. The germline V gene encodes CDR1 MNHNS and CDR2 SASEGT. The length of the CDR3 is 13 residues. Between the trimmed V and J ends, which lost 2 bases and 3 bases, there was a span of 7 bases. The CDR3 protein is CASSERPDYGYTF. For the CDR3, the DNA is TGTGCCAGCAGTGAAAGGCCAGACTATGGCTACACCTTC.

In its sample, this clone was seen a few times. The rearrangement links TRBV5-1 to TRBJ1-6; TRBD1 might be the D (6 bases). Looked up from germline, CDR1 is SGHRS and CDR2 is YFSETQ. The CDR3 has 14 residues. V was clipped by 4 bases and J by 14 bases, with 19 bases between them. CDR3 in amino acids: CASSPTGLTGALHF. The CDR3 DNA reads as TGCGCCAGCAGCCCGACAGGCCTTACGGGAGCCCTCCACTTT.

This clone was counted only a few times. The chain employs TRBV19 and TRBJ1-2; D ambiguous. The CDR3 consists of 14 residues. The V end lost 9 bases, the J end lost 8 bases, and 22 bases lay between the germline ends. The germline CDR1 and CDR2 sequences are LNHDA and SQIVND (reference sequence). The CDR3 sequence is CASTSPGLTRGYTF. DNA for the CDR3: TGTGCCAGCACATCCCCGGGTCTCACTCGGGGCTACACCTTC.

This chain joins TRBV6-1 and TRBJ2-7; unclear D gene. The CDR3 consists of 13 residues. The germline V and J ends were trimmed by 6 bases and 3 bases, with 12 bases remaining between them. Per the germline V gene, CDR1 is MNHNS and CDR2 is SASEGT. The DNA of the CDR3 is TGTGCCAGCAGGAACGGGCCCTTCTACGAGCAGTACTTC. This encodes CASRNGPFYEQYF.